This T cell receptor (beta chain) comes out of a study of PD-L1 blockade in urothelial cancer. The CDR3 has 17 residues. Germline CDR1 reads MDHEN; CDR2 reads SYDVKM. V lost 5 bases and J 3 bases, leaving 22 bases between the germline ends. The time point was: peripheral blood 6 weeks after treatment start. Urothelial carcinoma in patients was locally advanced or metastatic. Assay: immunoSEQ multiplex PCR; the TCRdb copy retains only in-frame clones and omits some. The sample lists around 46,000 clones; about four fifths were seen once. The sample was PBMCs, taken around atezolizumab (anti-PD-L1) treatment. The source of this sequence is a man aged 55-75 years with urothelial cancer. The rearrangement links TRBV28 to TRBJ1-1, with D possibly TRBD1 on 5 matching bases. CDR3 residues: CASSPRVHARVHTEAFF. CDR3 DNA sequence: TGTGCCAGCAGTCCTCGTGTCCACGCCAGGGTGCACACTGAAGCTTTCTTT.